This entry features one T cell receptor (beta chain) sequence. These data belong to a study of blood T cell repertoires in COVID-19. Study details: Sites across the United States, Italy and Spain contributed samples from acute and convalescent COVID-19.

Sequencing was performed with immunoSEQ multiplex PCR; in TCRdb, only in-frame clones are kept and a portion is missing. Of roughly 160,000 clones listed, almost 85% are singletons. In germline, CDR1 is SGDLS, CDR2 YYNGEE. The CDR3 contains 14 residues. Germline trimming cut 4 bases from V and 2 bases from J; bases unmatched to any gene: 5. The chain is built from TRBV9 and TRBJ2-7; 8 bases are a match to TRBD2. The receptor comes from a woman of 80 years or more with COVID-19, enrolled during active disease. Sequenced sample: peripheral blood. The CDR3 region has the DNA TGTGCCAGCAGCCGGGAGGGGCGGGCCTACGAGCAGTACTTC. Translated, it gives CASSREGRAYEQYF. Complete variable domain (other parts from reference TRBV9 and TRBJ2-7): DSGVTQTPKHLITATGQRVTLRCSPRSGDLSVYWYQQSLDQGLQFLIQYYNGEERAKGNILERFSAQQFPDLHSELNLSSLELGDSALYFCASSREGRAYEQYFGPGTRLTVT.